These 10 T cell receptor beta chains share one sample of origin, sequenced in a study of T cell responses to AZD1222 COVID-19 vaccine. Using immunoSEQ multiplex PCR, the repertoire was profiled, and TCRdb retains in-frame clones only, with some absent. The profile shows 180,000 or so clones, 94% of them singletons. The source was peripheral blood, collected on day 0 of AZD1222 vaccination. These receptors came from an adult in good health.

The chain recombines TRBV2 with TRBJ2-1; D unclear. This CDR3 is 13 amino acids long. In germline, CDR1 is SNHLY, CDR2 FYNNEI. Deletions cut 6 bases from V and 0 bases from J, with 6 bases between. CDR3 residues: CASRGNSYNEQFF. In DNA form, the CDR3 reads TGTGCCAGCAGGGGCAACTCCTACAATGAGCAGTTCTTC.

V usage is TRBV7-9 and J usage is TRBJ1-4; D is uncertain. Germline values: CDR1 SEHNR, CDR2 FQNEAQ (reference sequence). This CDR3 is 12 amino acids long. V dropped 3 bases and J dropped 6 bases, with 5 bases sitting between them. CDR3 nucleotides: TGTGCCAGCAGCTTGGGTCATGAAAAACTGTTTTTT. Its protein product is CASSLGHEKLFF.

This clone was picked up one time. V gene TRBV7-9 combines with J gene TRBJ1-1, with D possibly being TRBD1 (5 bases). Trimming shortened V by 7 bases and J by 5 bases, and 8 bases separated the two germline ends. CDR3 length: 11 amino acids. The germline V gene has CDR1 SEHNR and CDR2 FQNEAQ (reference sequence). The CDR3 protein is CASIRDTEAFF. Written as DNA, the CDR3 is TGTGCCAGCATCAGGGATACTGAAGCTTTCTTT. Together with reference TRBV7-9 and TRBJ1-1, the CDR3 gives the full variable domain: DTGVSQNPRHKITKRGQNVTFRCDPISEHNRLYWYRQTLGQGPEFLTYFQNEAQLEKSRLLSDRFSAERPKGSFSTLEIQRTEQGDSAMYLCASIRDTEAFFGQGTRLTVV.

The chain combines TRBV7-9 with TRBJ2-7, with D perhaps matching TRBD2 (6 bases). Germline V gene sequence: CDR1 SEHNR, CDR2 FQNEAQ (reference sequence). Trimming cost V 4 bases and J 5 bases, with 12 bases left between them. This CDR3 has 13 amino acids. Written as DNA, the CDR3 is TGTGCCAGCAGCTCCCGGGGGAGCGACGAGCAGTACTTC. It codes for CASSSRGSDEQYF.

This clone was detected only once. This chain connects TRBV9 to TRBJ2-2; the D is unclear. Germline-derived CDR1 and CDR2 are SGDLS and YYNGEE. Trimming took off 4 bases at V and 2 bases at J, with 15 bases between the two ends. The CDR3 is 16 residues long. CDR3 region: CASSTYRTPNTGELFF. The CDR3 DNA is TGTGCCAGCAGCACATACAGAACTCCCAACACCGGGGAGCTGTTTTTT.

The chain combines TRBV30 with TRBJ1-1; unclear D gene. The V and J ends lost 2 bases and 1 base respectively, with 8 bases between them. CDR1 is GTSNPN and CDR2 is SVGIG in the germline V gene (reference sequence). The CDR3 loop spans 13 amino acids. The CDR3 coding sequence is TGTGCCTGGAGTCGGGCCGAGAACACTGAAGCTTTCTTT. Its translation: CAWSRAENTEAFF.

The chain couples TRBV29-1 to TRBJ2-1; 11 nucleotides line up with TRBD2. CDR3 length: 12 residues. Losses at the gene ends were 5 bases for V and 9 bases for J; bases not matched to a gene: 3. The germline CDR1 and CDR2 sequences are SQVTM and ANQGSEA. This CDR3 is CSVTSGSFEQFF. As DNA, the CDR3 is TGCAGCGTTACTAGCGGGAGTTTTGAGCAGTTCTTC.

The chain joins TRBV11-2 to TRBJ2-1, with 9 positions matching TRBD2. Germline-derived CDR1 and CDR2 are SGHAT and FQNNGV. Trimming took 0 bases from V and 3 from J; bases not matched to a gene: 3. The CDR3 extends over 16 amino acids. This CDR3 reads CASSLEREGFYNEQFF. The CDR3, as DNA: TGTGCCAGCAGCTTAGAGCGGGAGGGCTTCTACAATGAGCAGTTCTTC.

This chain joins TRBV19 and TRBJ2-7, with D possibly matching TRBD2 (5 bases). Trimming pared 6 bases from V and 5 bases from J, leaving 8 bases between. The CDR3 loop spans 11 amino acids. CDR1 is LNHDA, CDR2 SQIVND, per germline (reference sequence). CDR3 nucleotide sequence: TGTGCCAGTAGAGTCGGGAACGAGCAGTACTTC. Translated: CASRVGNEQYF.

The chain has TRBV12-3 or TRBV12-4 and TRBJ2-7; unclear D gene. The CDR3 length is 13 residues. V shed 3 bases and J shed 0 bases, with 6 bases lying between them. The CDR3 sequence: CASSFGNSYEQYF. The CDR3 coding sequence is TGTGCCAGCAGTTTTGGTAACTCCTACGAGCAGTACTTC.